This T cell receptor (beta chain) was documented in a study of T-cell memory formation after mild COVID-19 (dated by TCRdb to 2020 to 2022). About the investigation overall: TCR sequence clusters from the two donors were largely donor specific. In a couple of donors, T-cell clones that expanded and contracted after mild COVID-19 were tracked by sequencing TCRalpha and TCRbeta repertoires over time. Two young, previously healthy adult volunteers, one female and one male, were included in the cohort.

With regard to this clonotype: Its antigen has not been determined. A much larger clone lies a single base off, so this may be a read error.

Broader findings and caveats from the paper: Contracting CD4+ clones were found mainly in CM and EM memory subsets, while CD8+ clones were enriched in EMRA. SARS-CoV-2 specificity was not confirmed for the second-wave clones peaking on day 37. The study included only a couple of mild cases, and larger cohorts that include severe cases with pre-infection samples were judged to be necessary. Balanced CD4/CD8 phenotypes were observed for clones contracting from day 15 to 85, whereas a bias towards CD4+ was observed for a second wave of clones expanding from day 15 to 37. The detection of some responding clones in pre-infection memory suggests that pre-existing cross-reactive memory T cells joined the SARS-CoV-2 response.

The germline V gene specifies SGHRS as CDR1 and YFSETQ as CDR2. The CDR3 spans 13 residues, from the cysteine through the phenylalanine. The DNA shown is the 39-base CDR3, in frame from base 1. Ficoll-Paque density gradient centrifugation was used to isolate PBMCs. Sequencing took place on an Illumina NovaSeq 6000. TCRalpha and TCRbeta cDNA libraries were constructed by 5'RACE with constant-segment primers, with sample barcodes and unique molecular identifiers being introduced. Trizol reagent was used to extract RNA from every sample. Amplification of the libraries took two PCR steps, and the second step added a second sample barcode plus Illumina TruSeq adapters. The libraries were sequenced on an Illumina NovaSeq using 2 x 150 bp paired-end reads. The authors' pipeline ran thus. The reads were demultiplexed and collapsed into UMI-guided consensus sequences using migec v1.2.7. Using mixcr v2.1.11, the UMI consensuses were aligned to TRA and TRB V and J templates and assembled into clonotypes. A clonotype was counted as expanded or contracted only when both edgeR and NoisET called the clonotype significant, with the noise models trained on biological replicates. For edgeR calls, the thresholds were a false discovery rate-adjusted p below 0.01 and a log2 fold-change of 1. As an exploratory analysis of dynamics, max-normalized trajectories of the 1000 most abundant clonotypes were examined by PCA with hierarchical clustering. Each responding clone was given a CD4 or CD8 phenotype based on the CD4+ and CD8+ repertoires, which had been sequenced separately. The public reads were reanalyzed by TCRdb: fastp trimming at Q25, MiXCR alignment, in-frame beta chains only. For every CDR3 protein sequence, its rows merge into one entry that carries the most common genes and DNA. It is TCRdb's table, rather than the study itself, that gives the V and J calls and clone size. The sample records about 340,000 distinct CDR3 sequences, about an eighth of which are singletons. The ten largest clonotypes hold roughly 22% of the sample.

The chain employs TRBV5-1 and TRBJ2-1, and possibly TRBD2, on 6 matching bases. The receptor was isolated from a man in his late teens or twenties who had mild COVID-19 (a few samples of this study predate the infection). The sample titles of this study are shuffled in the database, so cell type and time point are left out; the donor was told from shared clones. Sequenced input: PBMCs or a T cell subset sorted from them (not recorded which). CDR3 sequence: CDSSSGTPHEQFF. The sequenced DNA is TGCGACAGCAGCTCCGGGACTCCCCATGAGCAGTTCTTC.